Below, 26 T cell receptor beta chains from the same sample are listed, as sequenced in a study of shared clonotypes between healthy human individuals. Repertoires were generated with immunoSEQ multiplex PCR, while TCRdb's copy carries only in-frame clones and drops some. The profile shows 600,000 to 800,000 clones, 72% of them singletons. Source material: memory CD4+ T cells sorted from blood. Indicated subset: CD45RA-negative fraction. The receptor set was obtained from a woman aged 25 to 39 in good health.

This clone has only a few counts. The chain joins TRBV18 to TRBJ2-3; the match to TRBD2 covers 7 bases. The CDR3 covers 15 residues. Germline V gene sequence: CDR1 KGHSH, CDR2 LQKENI. J was trimmed by 2 bases and V by 3 bases; bases with no gene match: 5. The CDR3 nucleotides are TGTGCCAGCTCACCGCCTAGCGGAACCACAGATACGCAGTATTTT. Residues: CASSPPSGTTDTQYF.

The chain is built from TRBV28 and TRBJ2-7; 10 bases are shared with TRBD2. The CDR3 is 17 residues long. Germline assignment: CDR1 MDHEN and CDR2 SYDVKM. The V segment lost 6 bases and the J segment 5 bases; nucleotides outside the gene matches: 16. CDR3 in DNA: TGTGCCAGCAGCTCTAGTGGGGGTAGCGGGAGGCTGAACGAGCAGTACTTC. Translated, it gives CASSSSGGSGRLNEQYF.

The chain has TRBV6-5 and TRBJ2-7; 11 nucleotides align to TRBD1. Looked up from germline, CDR1 is MNHEY and CDR2 is SVGAGI. Losses at the gene ends were 6 bases for V and 5 bases for J; bases not matched to a gene: 9. The CDR3 sequence is 15 residues long. DNA for the CDR3: TGTGCCAGCAGCCTCCGGACAGGGGGCAACAACGAGCAGTACTTC. This codes for CASSLRTGGNNEQYF.

J is TRBJ2-5 and V is TRBV28; 7 positions match TRBD1. Germline loops: CDR1 MDHEN, CDR2 SYDVKM. This CDR3 is 15 amino acids long. Trimming removed 5 bases from V and 2 bases from J; junction bases left unmatched: 8. CDR3 region: CASSTVRQGQETQYF. CDR3 DNA sequence: TGTGCCAGCAGTACGGTCCGACAGGGTCAAGAGACCCAGTACTTC.

This clone appeared a single time. The gene calls are TRBV6-5 and TRBJ2-7, with a possible D match to TRBD2 (5 bases). Germline loops: CDR1 MNHEY, CDR2 SVGAGI. CDR3 size: 14 residues. V lost 3 bases and J lost 2, with 11 bases in between. The CDR3 here is CASSYFSSPYEQYF. In nucleotides, the CDR3 is TGTGCCAGCAGTTATTTCTCTAGCCCCTACGAGCAGTACTTC.

J is TRBJ2-1 and V is TRBV5-1; 9 nucleotides agree with TRBD2. Germline V gene data show CDR1 as SGHRS and CDR2 as YFSETQ. V lost 2 bases and J lost 5; bases outside the gene matches: 5. The CDR3 is 15 amino acids. The CDR3 reads CASSFRSSGDNEQFF. The CDR3 DNA follows: TGCGCCAGCAGCTTTCGGTCTAGCGGGGACAATGAGCAGTTCTTC.

The table lists this clone with a count of one. The chain couples TRBV9 to TRBJ2-7; D tentatively reads TRBD1 or TRBD2 (5 bases each). Trimming removed 4 bases at V and 6 bases at J, with 17 bases between. Germline-derived CDR1 and CDR2 are SGDLS and YYNGEE. The CDR3 contains 14 residues. The CDR3, as DNA: TGTGCCAGCAGCCTTCTGGGGGAGCTGGGCGAGCAGTACTTC. This encodes CASSLLGELGEQYF.

The chain combines TRBV23-1 with TRBJ1-5; D unclear. TRBV23-1 is flagged as an ORF with uncertain function. The CDR3 length is 17 residues. Deletions cut 1 base from V and 6 bases from J, with 19 bases between. The CDR3 loop reads CASSQYLGWRGIQPQHF. CDR3 nucleotides: TGCGCCAGCAGTCAATATTTGGGGTGGAGAGGAATTCAGCCCCAGCATTTT.

The V and J genes are TRBV5-5 and TRBJ2-3, with TRBD2 identical over 11 bases. The V and J ends lost 4 bases and 0 bases, in that order; junction bases with no gene match: 4. Germline V gives CDR1 SGHKS, CDR2 YYEKEE (reference sequence). This CDR3 has 16 residues. CDR3 nucleotide sequence: TGTGCCAGCAGCCCACGGACTAGCGGGAGCACAGATACGCAGTATTTT. Amino acid sequence: CASSPRTSGSTDTQYF.

The rearrangement links TRBV4-1 to TRBJ2-4; D gene ambiguous. The CDR3 has 11 residues. V was clipped by 2 bases and J by 7 bases, with 3 bases between them. Germline V gives CDR1 MGHRA, CDR2 YSYEKL. In DNA form, the CDR3 reads TGCGCCAGCAGCCAACCGAACATTCAGTACTTC. Translated: CASSQPNIQYF.

Worth noting for this clone: Other DNA sequences in this specimen translate into the identical CDR3. J is TRBJ2-7 and V is TRBV6-5; D remains ambiguous. V lost 6 bases and J 0 bases, leaving 6 bases between the germline ends. Per germline, CDR1 MNHEY and CDR2 SVGAGI. There are 12 residues in the CDR3. CDR3 DNA: TGTGCCAGCAGCCCCAGCTCCTACGAGCAGTACTTC. Translation gives CASSPSSYEQYF.

The V and J genes are TRBV27 and TRBJ2-5; TRBD2 agrees at 10 bases. Germline-derived CDR1 and CDR2 are MNHEY and SMNVEV (reference sequence). J lost 5 bases, V lost 1 base, and 10 bases had no gene match. The CDR3 covers 17 residues. The CDR3: CASSLFDSSGSRETQYF. DNA of the CDR3: TGTGCCAGCAGTTTATTCGATTCTAGCGGGAGTAGGGAGACCCAGTACTTC.

This CDR3 reads CSVLPRLKTNTEAFF. CDR3 nucleotides: TGCAGCGTCCTACCCCGACTGAAAACGAACACTGAAGCTTTCTTT. The chain links TRBV29-1 to TRBJ1-1, with no clear D. The CDR3 runs 15 residues. V lost 6 bases and J 1 base, leaving 18 bases between the germline ends. Germline values: CDR1 SQVTM, CDR2 ANQGSEA.

This clone was seen more than once but under ten times. The sample has other DNA sequences that encode this CDR3 too. V gene TRBV28 combines with J gene TRBJ2-3; D is possibly TRBD2 (6 bases). The CDR3 covers 14 residues. Trimming pared 2 bases from V and 6 bases from J, leaving 12 bases between. Germline loops: CDR1 MDHEN, CDR2 SYDVKM. The CDR3 coding sequence is TGTGCCAGCAGTTTACGCGGGGCATTGGATACGCAGTATTTT. It yields the protein CASSLRGALDTQYF.

V usage is TRBV7-8 and J usage is TRBJ2-1, with 11 positions matching TRBD1. The CDR3 is made up of 14 amino acids. Trimming at V came to 4 bases and at J to 6 bases, leaving 2 bases not matched to a gene. Germline CDR1 reads SGHVS; CDR2 reads FQNEAQ. The CDR3 bases are TGTGCCAGCAGCTCGGGACAGGGGGGCAATGAGCAGTTCTTC. This sequence encodes CASSSGQGGNEQFF.

CDR3 sequence (DNA): TGTGCCAGCAGCTCGGGAGGGGTGAGCTCCTACGAGCAGTACTTC. Protein product: CASSSGGVSSYEQYF. The V gene is TRBV7-6, the J gene TRBJ2-7; 8 bases fit TRBD2. The CDR3 is made up of 15 amino acids. Germline values: CDR1 SGHVS, CDR2 FNYEAQ. Trimming cost V 4 bases and J 0 bases; bases outside gene matches: 5.

This chain connects TRBV19 to TRBJ2-1, with D possibly called TRBD1 or TRBD2 (5 bases each). Trimming pared 9 bases from V and 7 bases from J, leaving 19 bases between. CDR3 length equals 14 residues. The germline V gene has CDR1 LNHDA and CDR2 SQIVND (reference sequence). Written as DNA, the CDR3 is TGTGCCAGAAGGGACCAGTCGACACAAAATGAGCAGTTCTTC. Translation: CARRDQSTQNEQFF.

V and J are TRBV28 and TRBJ2-7; D assignment may be TRBD1 or TRBD2 (6 bases each). The CDR3 is 15 residues long. V was clipped by 5 bases and J by 7 bases, with 21 bases between them. CDR1 is MDHEN and CDR2 is SYDVKM in the germline V gene. CDR3: CASSPQTRSRGEQYF. The CDR3 DNA sequence: TGTGCCAGCAGTCCCCAGACTAGGTCAAGGGGGGAGCAGTACTTC.

The CDR3 DNA is TGTGCCAGCAGTGAAATTGGCACTTACTACGAGCAGTACTTC. Translated, it gives CASSEIGTYYEQYF. This chain uses TRBV2 with TRBJ2-7; no firm D call. V dropped 2 bases and J dropped 3 bases, with 11 bases sitting between them. This CDR3 is built from 14 residues. Per germline, CDR1 SNHLY and CDR2 FYNNEI.

This chain links TRBV7-9 with TRBJ1-2; no firm D call. The CDR3 runs 14 residues. Trimming took 0 bases from V and 7 from J, leaving 12 bases between them. CDR1 is SEHNR, CDR2 FQNEAQ, per germline (reference sequence). The CDR3 is CASSLAGPLGGYTF. The CDR3 coding sequence is TGTGCCAGCAGCTTAGCAGGCCCTTTGGGTGGCTACACCTTC.

This clone was counted a single time. The gene calls are TRBV30 and TRBJ2-7, with TRBD2 matching over 7 bases. Germline V gene lookup returns CDR1 GTSNPN and CDR2 SVGIG (reference sequence). The CDR3 has 15 amino acids. Trimming at V came to 3 bases and at J to 2 bases, leaving 10 bases not matched to a gene. CDR3 sequence: CAWRDYEGGPYEQYF. The CDR3 nucleotides read TGTGCCTGGAGGGACTACGAGGGAGGGCCCTACGAGCAGTACTTC.

A note on this clone: Different DNA sequences within this sample yield the same CDR3. This chain uses TRBV5-4 with TRBJ1-1; possible D gene TRBD1, 5 bases. The V end lost 0 bases, the J end lost 1 base, and 10 bases lay between the germline ends. Germline-derived CDR1 and CDR2 are SGHNT and YYREEE (reference sequence). The CDR3 consists of 15 residues. The CDR3 here is CASSLGGRRNTEAFF. Written as DNA, the CDR3 is TGTGCCAGCAGCTTGGGGGGACGGCGGAACACTGAAGCTTTCTTT.

The chain has TRBV30 and TRBJ1-1; no firm D call. Trimming pared 0 bases from V and 8 bases from J, leaving 4 bases between. Germline V CDR1 and CDR2: GTSNPN, SVGIG (reference sequence). CDR3 size: 10 residues. The CDR3 loop reads CAWSVSEAFF. Here the CDR3 DNA reads TGTGCCTGGAGTGTATCAGAAGCTTTCTTT.

The rearrangement joins TRBV10-3 to TRBJ1-2, with D tentatively TRBD1 (5 bases). V lost 4 bases and J lost 2, with 11 bases in between. The germline CDR1 and CDR2 sequences are ENHRY and SYGVKD. The CDR3 covers 14 residues. The CDR3 spells CAISVRGENYGYTF. The DNA for the CDR3 is TGTGCCATCAGTGTAAGGGGAGAGAACTATGGCTACACCTTC.

This clone was counted only a few times. The chain couples TRBV19 to TRBJ2-1; no clear D. CDR3 length: 16 residues. Trimming left V 3 bases short and J 5 bases short, with 17 bases between. The V gene's germline CDR1 is LNHDA and CDR2 SQIVND (reference sequence). The DNA for the CDR3 is TGTGCCAGTAGTATTGCCCGGGTTGGTGTTCACAATGAGCAGTTCTTC. This sequence encodes CASSIARVGVHNEQFF.

The chain recombines TRBV2 with TRBJ1-5; D might be TRBD1 (6 bases). CDR3 length: 14 amino acids. Germline CDR1 is SNHLY and CDR2 is FYNNEI. Trimming removed 6 bases from V and 0 bases from J, with 9 bases in between. The CDR3 region is CASRGTNSNQPQHF. CDR3 coding DNA: TGTGCCAGCAGGGGGACAAATAGCAATCAGCCCCAGCATTTT.